Below are 20 T cell receptor beta chains sequenced from a single sample in a study of regulatory dendritic cells for organ transplantation. Sorted subsets were CFSE-labeled and cultured four to six days with allogeneic dendritic cells. The antigens these receptors bind are not known. This table comes from immunoSEQ multiplex PCR, and its TCRdb copy is limited to in-frame clones, with some not included. The profile covers more than 10,000 clones, with 79% appearing a single time and roughly 0.98% taken by the ten largest. Sequencing was carried out using naive CD8+ T cells from blood cultured with regulatory dendritic cells. Sample subset: CD45RA+ naive T cells. These receptors all stem from a human donor in good health.

The V gene is TRBV7-9, the J gene TRBJ2-1; TRBD2 matches 8 bases. Germline V gives CDR1 SEHNR, CDR2 FQNEAQ (reference sequence). V was clipped by 4 bases and J by 3 bases; unmatched bases: 11. The CDR3 has 17 amino acids. The CDR3 protein is CASSSGVGAGVYNEQFF. In nucleotides, the CDR3 is TGTGCCAGCAGCTCAGGAGTGGGAGCGGGGGTCTACAATGAGCAGTTCTTC. Based on the CDR3 plus reference TRBV7-9 and TRBJ2-1, the full variable domain is DTGVSQNPRHKITKRGQNVTFRCDPISEHNRLYWYRQTLGQGPEFLTYFQNEAQLEKSRLLSDRFSAERPKGSFSTLEIQRTEQGDSAMYLCASSSGVGAGVYNEQFFGPGTRLTVL.

The V and J genes are TRBV29-1 and TRBJ1-2; 8 bases align to TRBD1. The germline V gene has CDR1 SQVTM and CDR2 ANQGSEA. The CDR3 is 14 amino acids. The J segment lost 3 bases and the V segment lost 2 bases, leaving 5 bases of the junction unmatched. The CDR3 sequence is CSVEQDRVYYGYTF. The CDR3 coding sequence is TGCAGCGTTGAACAGGACAGGGTGTACTATGGCTACACCTTC.

This chain joins TRBV29-1 and TRBJ2-5, with 10 nucleotides matching TRBD2. CDR1 is SQVTM and CDR2 is ANQGSEA in the germline V gene. The CDR3 totals 17 residues. The ends lost 1 base at V and 2 bases at J; junction bases unmatched: 10. In DNA form, the CDR3 reads TGCAGCGTTGAAGGGTCCCCGGGACTAGCGAGACAAGAGACCCAGTACTTC. Translation gives CSVEGSPGLARQETQYF.

The rearrangement joins TRBV4-2 to TRBJ2-1; the match to TRBD2 covers 16 bases. Trimming took 3 bases from V and 7 from J; bases not matched to a gene: 9. Germline CDR1 reads LGHNA; CDR2 reads YNFKEQ. The CDR3 is made up of 18 amino acids. The CDR3 spells CASSQFGTSGGAGNEQFF. The CDR3 DNA reads TGTGCCAGCAGCCAGTTCGGGACTAGCGGGGGGGCGGGGAATGAGCAGTTCTTC.

This clone was recorded once. V gene TRBV27 combines with J gene TRBJ2-1; perhaps TRBD1 as D (6 bases). Germline-derived CDR1 and CDR2 are MNHEY and SMNVEV (reference sequence). The V and J ends lost 5 bases and 0 bases respectively, with 11 bases between them. This CDR3 comprises 15 residues. The CDR3 spells CASSHRESSYNEQFF. The CDR3 DNA follows: TGTGCCAGCAGTCACAGGGAAAGCTCCTACAATGAGCAGTTCTTC.

The CDR3 nucleotides read TGTGCCAGCAGCTTAGTAGGAGCGGGGCCTCTGGATACGCAGTATTTT. It is translated as CASSLVGAGPLDTQYF. The chain employs TRBV7-8 and TRBJ2-3; 7 bases fit TRBD2. Germline CDR1 and CDR2: SGHVS and FQNEAQ. The CDR3 has 16 residues. Losses at the gene ends were 1 base for V and 6 bases for J; bases not matched to a gene: 10. Combining the CDR3 with reference TRBV7-8 and TRBJ2-3 gives the whole variable domain GAGVSQSPRYKVAKRGQDVALRCDPISGHVSLFWYQQALGQGPEFLTYFQNEAQLDKSGLPSDRFFAERPEGSVSTLKIQRTQQEDSAVYLCASSLVGAGPLDTQYFGPGTRLTVL.

This clone turned up a few times. V and J are TRBV4-3 and TRBJ2-7, with TRBD2 identical over 11 bases. V shed 4 bases and J 1 base; nucleotides not matched to a gene: 3. Germline V CDR1 and CDR2: LGHNA, YSLEER. This CDR3 comprises 15 residues. The CDR3: CASSPGLAESYEQYF. The CDR3 bases are TGCGCCAGCAGCCCGGGACTAGCGGAGTCCTACGAGCAGTACTTC.

The chain combines TRBV5-6 with TRBJ2-5; TRBD1 is a possible D gene (5 bases). The CDR3 runs 13 residues. Trimming took off 0 bases at V and 6 bases at J, with 9 bases between the two ends. Germline CDR1 and CDR2: SGHDT and YYEEEE. CDR3 coding DNA: TGTGCCAGCAGCTTGGCTCAGGGCCAGACCCAGTACTTC. Its protein product is CASSLAQGQTQYF.

This clone was seen more than once but under ten times. This chain uses TRBV7-3 with TRBJ2-7; TRBD2 matches 9 bases. The V gene end was trimmed by 1 base and the J gene end by 5 bases; junction bases not matched to a gene: 3. This CDR3 spans 14 amino acids. Looked up from germline, CDR1 is SGHTA and CDR2 is FQGTGA. This chain's CDR3 is CASSLSGGAHEQYF. CDR3 bases: TGTGCCAGCAGCTTAAGCGGGGGGGCCCACGAGCAGTACTTC.

The CDR3 DNA reads TGCGCCAGCAGCCAAGGACAGACGAACACTGAAGCTTTCTTT. This gives the protein CASSQGQTNTEAFF. The chain carries TRBV4-3 and TRBJ1-1, with D perhaps matching TRBD1 (5 bases). V lost 1 base, J lost 1 base, and 7 bases lay in between. CDR1 LGHNA and CDR2 YSLEER come from the germline V gene. The CDR3 extends over 14 amino acids.

The CDR3 here is CASTFGTTSEAFF. The CDR3 bases are TGTGCCAGCACCTTTGGGACAACGTCTGAAGCTTTCTTT. The V and J genes are TRBV7-9 and TRBJ1-1, with D maybe TRBD1 (6 bases). This CDR3 is 13 amino acids long. Trimming cost V 7 bases and J 6 bases, with 15 bases left between them. Germline V gives CDR1 SEHNR, CDR2 FQNEAQ (reference sequence).

This clone was counted between two and nine times. The V call is TRBV7-6, the J call TRBJ2-7; the match to TRBD1 covers 9 bases. The CDR3 has 13 amino acids. J lost 4 bases, V lost 5 bases, and 3 bases had no gene match. Germline CDR1 reads SGHVS; CDR2 reads FNYEAQ. The CDR3 region is CASSPGQGYEQYF. As DNA, the CDR3 is TGTGCCAGCAGCCCGGGACAGGGATACGAGCAGTACTTC.

In its sample, this clone was seen a few times. The J gene is TRBJ1-1, the V gene TRBV19; D uncertain. Trimming took 6 bases from V and 0 from J, leaving 8 bases between them. This CDR3 has 13 residues. The germline V gene encodes CDR1 LNHDA and CDR2 SQIVND (reference sequence). The CDR3 DNA is TGTGCCAGTAGCCTCGGGGTGAACACTGAAGCTTTCTTT. Translating it yields CASSLGVNTEAFF.

Only a few counts were recorded for this clone. The V call is TRBV5-6, the J call TRBJ2-1; no firm D call. CDR1 SGHDT and CDR2 YYEEEE come from the germline V gene. V was cut by 2 bases and J by 8 bases, with 14 bases left in between. CDR3 length: 14 amino acids. CDR3: CASSFGSGYHEQFF. DNA for the CDR3: TGTGCCAGCAGCTTTGGGTCCGGGTACCATGAGCAGTTCTTC.

This chain joins TRBV7-2 and TRBJ2-7; maybe TRBD2 (6 bases). CDR1 SGHTA and CDR2 FQGNSA come from the germline V gene. The CDR3 has 13 residues. V was cut by 3 bases and J by 3 bases, with 9 bases left in between. CDR3 DNA: TGTGCCAGCAGCTTCCGGGGGAACTACGAGCAGTACTTC. It codes for CASSFRGNYEQYF.

The V and J genes are TRBV2 and TRBJ2-7; 14 bases agree with TRBD2. The junction had 7 bases not matched to a gene; V was cut back by 6 bases and J by 0 bases. The CDR3 length is 17 residues. Germline lookup yields CDR1 SNHLY and CDR2 FYNNEI. The CDR3 protein is CASRLGLAGVSSYEQYF. CDR3 bases: TGTGCCAGCAGATTGGGACTAGCGGGGGTTAGCTCCTACGAGCAGTACTTC.

This sequence joins TRBV7-2 and TRBJ2-3; 13 bases align to TRBD2. CDR1 and CDR2 (germline): SGHTA, FQGNSA. This CDR3 spans 18 amino acids. With 2 bases clipped from V and 2 bases from J, the junction kept 7 bases outside the gene matches. This CDR3 reads CASSLRSGTSGVTDTQYF. CDR3 coding DNA: TGTGCCAGCAGCTTAAGGAGTGGGACTAGCGGGGTCACAGATACGCAGTATTTT.

There are a few counts of this clone. This chain uses TRBV7-2 with TRBJ1-1, with a weak D call TRBD1 (6 bases). CDR3 length equals 13 residues. Germline V gene data show CDR1 as SGHTA and CDR2 as FQGNSA. Trimming removed 6 bases at V and 8 bases at J, with 16 bases between. CDR3 sequence: CASRSGTRYEAFF. As DNA, the CDR3 is TGTGCCAGCAGATCCGGGACAAGGTACGAAGCTTTCTTT.

This clone was seen more than once but under ten times. The chain recombines TRBV29-1 with TRBJ2-5, with TRBD2 as a possible D gene (5 bases). CDR1 and CDR2 (germline): SQVTM, ANQGSEA. The CDR3 sequence is 12 residues long. Deletions cut 3 bases from V and 3 bases from J, with 8 bases between. The DNA for the CDR3 is TGCAGCGTTGAGGCCGGGGAAGAGACCCAGTACTTC. Amino acids: CSVEAGEETQYF.

By share, this clone ranks as medium-sized (0.01 to 0.1%). This rearrangement joins TRBV9 to TRBJ2-2; 7 bases align to TRBD1. The length of the CDR3 is 13 residues. In germline, CDR1 is SGDLS, CDR2 YYNGEE. With V trimmed by 3 bases and J by 9 bases, 5 bases remained unmatched. This CDR3 reads CASSAGQFRELFF. CDR3 bases: TGTGCCAGCAGCGCGGGACAGTTTAGGGAGCTGTTTTTT.